Below are 20 T cell receptor beta chains sequenced from a single sample in a study of OX40 agonist ivuxolimab in advanced cancers. Data came from immunoSEQ multiplex PCR; TCRdb stores just in-frame clones and leaves some out. The table lists about 130,000 clones, under 95% of them singletons. Here the sequenced sample was CD4+ or CD8+ T cells sorted from blood, taken in a trial of the OX40 agonist ivuxolimab. Receptors originate from an adult with an advanced solid tumor such as melanoma, head and neck, liver or kidney cancer.

This chain joins TRBV4-1 and TRBJ2-4; the D gene is possibly TRBD2 (7 bases). Germline assignment: CDR1 MGHRA and CDR2 YSYEKL. V was cut by 6 bases and J by 7 bases, with 16 bases left in between. There are 14 residues in the CDR3. The CDR3 loop reads CASSFYREGNIQYF. The DNA of the CDR3 is TGCGCCAGCAGTTTCTACAGGGAGGGGAACATTCAGTACTTC.

The chain combines TRBV6-4 with TRBJ2-1, with unresolved D. Trimming stripped 2 bases from V and 3 bases from J, with 5 bases between. This CDR3 spans 13 amino acids. Germline V gene data show CDR1 as MRHNA and CDR2 as SNTAGT. CDR3 bases: TGTGCCAGCAGTGACGAGTACTACAATGAGCAGTTCTTC. It is translated as CASSDEYYNEQFF.

CDR3 coding DNA: TGTGCCAGCAGCCCCCTGAGCGTATCCTACGAGCAGTACTTC. The encoded protein is CASSPLSVSYEQYF. The chain recombines TRBV6-6 with TRBJ2-7; D unresolved. The CDR3 spans 14 residues. The V end lost 6 bases, the J end lost 1 base, and 13 bases lay between the germline ends. Germline assignment: CDR1 MNHNY and CDR2 SVGAGI (reference sequence).

V and J are TRBV30 and TRBJ1-3; a possible D gene is TRBD1 (5 bases). The CDR3 runs 15 residues. Germline values: CDR1 GTSNPN, CDR2 SVGIG (reference sequence). V was shortened by 3 bases and J by 4 bases, with 16 bases between the two germline ends. The CDR3 DNA is TGTGCCTGGAGCCCGGGGGTGGGGGTCGGAAACACCATATATTTT. Protein product: CAWSPGVGVGNTIYF.

The chain employs TRBV18 and TRBJ1-5, with D perhaps TRBD1 (5 bases). Trimming left V 0 bases short and J 6 bases short, with 18 bases between. The CDR3 is 17 amino acids. The germline V gene encodes CDR1 KGHSH and CDR2 LQKENI. CDR3 in amino acids: CASSPPIETALSQPQHF. In DNA, the CDR3 is TGTGCCAGCTCACCACCAATCGAGACAGCATTAAGTCAGCCCCAGCATTTT.

This chain links TRBV5-4 with TRBJ2-2, with D unresolved. Trimming stripped 0 bases from V and 7 bases from J, with 4 bases between. This CDR3 has 12 residues. CDR1 is SGHNT, CDR2 YYREEE, per germline (reference sequence). The CDR3, as DNA: TGTGCCAGCAGCTTGGACGTCGGGGAGCTGTTTTTT. It translates to CASSLDVGELFF.

J is TRBJ2-7 and V is TRBV6-5, with D possibly called TRBD1 or TRBD2 (5 bases each). V was shortened by 10 bases and J by 5 bases, with 12 bases between the two germline ends. The length of the CDR3 is 11 residues. Germline lookup yields CDR1 MNHEY and CDR2 SVGAGI. This CDR3 reads CATQRGDEQYF. The CDR3 nucleotides read TGTGCCACTCAGAGGGGAGACGAGCAGTACTTC.

This clone was detected a few times. The chain is built from TRBV18 and TRBJ1-5, with D unclear. The V end was cut by 4 bases, the J end by 0 bases, with 4 bases between. The germline V gene encodes CDR1 KGHSH and CDR2 LQKENI. The CDR3 has 13 residues. CDR3 in DNA: TGTGCCAGCTCACTAGATAGCAATCAGCCCCAGCATTTT. Translation: CASSLDSNQPQHF.

The rearrangement joins TRBV10-2 to TRBJ1-4, with D possibly being TRBD1 (5 bases). V lost 3 bases, J lost 5 bases, and 13 bases lay in between. Germline lookup yields CDR1 WSHSY and CDR2 SAAADI. CDR3 size: 15 residues. The CDR3 DNA reads TGCGCCAGCAGTGATTACCGGGACCGAAATGAAAAACTGTTTTTT. Protein: CASSDYRDRNEKLFF.

This sequence joins TRBV7-9 and TRBJ2-7; D may be TRBD2 (6 bases). Trimming shortened V by 5 bases and J by 7 bases, and 18 bases separated the two germline ends. The CDR3 sequence is 14 residues long. Germline V gene sequence: CDR1 SEHNR, CDR2 FQNEAQ (reference sequence). CDR3 loop: CASSPSLASIEQYF. DNA for the CDR3: TGTGCCAGCAGCCCCTCACTAGCTTCGATTGAGCAGTACTTC.

The gene calls are TRBV6-1 and TRBJ2-3; D is tentatively TRBD1 or TRBD2 (6 bases each). V shed 1 base and J shed 5 bases, with 10 bases lying between them. This CDR3 spans 14 amino acids. Germline lookup yields CDR1 MNHNS and CDR2 SASEGT. This chain's CDR3 is CASSEGGAVDTQYF. The CDR3 DNA sequence: TGTGCCAGCAGTGAAGGGGGGGCCGTAGATACGCAGTATTTT.

The J gene is TRBJ1-4, the V gene TRBV9; maybe TRBD1 (5 bases). The CDR3 sequence is 15 residues long. Trimming took off 3 bases at V and 2 bases at J, with 11 bases between the two ends. From germline, CDR1 is SGDLS and CDR2 YYNGEE. CDR3 nucleotide sequence: TGTGCCAGCAGCGCCTGGACAATTACTAATGAAAAACTGTTTTTT. Encoded protein: CASSAWTITNEKLFF.

The chain employs TRBV2 and TRBJ1-3; D may be TRBD1 (5 bases). Trimming took off 5 bases at V and 8 bases at J, with 13 bases between the two ends. The germline V gene encodes CDR1 SNHLY and CDR2 FYNNEI. The CDR3 has 13 residues. The CDR3 reads CASSPDTPDTIYF. The CDR3 coding sequence is TGTGCCAGCAGTCCGGACACTCCGGACACCATATATTTT.

The chain uses TRBV7-3 and TRBJ2-1; TRBD2 matches at 12 bases. V was clipped by 5 bases and J by 8 bases; unmatched bases: 7. CDR1 is SGHTA, CDR2 FQGTGA, per germline. There are 15 residues in the CDR3. CDR3 region: CASSLLAGGRDEQFF. In DNA, the CDR3 is TGTGCCAGCAGCCTACTAGCGGGAGGACGGGATGAGCAGTTCTTC. Supplemented by reference TRBV7-3 and TRBJ2-1, the full variable domain reads GAGVSQTPSNKVTEKGKYVELRCDPISGHTALYWYRQSLGQGPEFLIYFQGTGAADDSGLPNDRFFAVRPEGSVSTLKIQRTERGDSAVYLCASSLLAGGRDEQFFGPGTRLTVL.

This clone appeared once. CDR3 sequence reads: CSVEGGVSYGYTF. The CDR3 DNA is TGCAGCGTTGAGGGAGGGGTGAGCTATGGCTACACCTTC. The chain combines TRBV29-1 with TRBJ1-2; D is perhaps TRBD1 (5 bases). V was cut by 3 bases and J by 4 bases, with 12 bases left in between. The germline CDR1 and CDR2 sequences are SQVTM and ANQGSEA. The CDR3 has 13 residues.

The V gene is TRBV7-2, the J gene TRBJ2-7; D remains unclear. Germline CDR1 and CDR2: SGHTA and FQGNSA. Trimming left V 5 bases short and J 0 bases short, with 11 bases between. The CDR3 has 14 residues. DNA of the CDR3: TGTGCCAGCAGCCCCTACACCGGCTCCTACGAGCAGTACTTC. Encoded protein: CASSPYTGSYEQYF.

The J gene is TRBJ1-1, the V gene TRBV10-3; 8 bases fit TRBD1. Germline-derived CDR1 and CDR2 are ENHRY and SYGVKD. V trimming: 6 bases; J trimming: 1 base; junction bases outside the gene matches: 4. The CDR3 length is 14 residues. CDR3 amino acids: CAISQTGGNTEAFF. For the CDR3, the DNA is TGTGCCATCAGCCAAACAGGGGGGAACACTGAAGCTTTCTTT.

This clone was seen a handful of times. CDR3 amino acids: CASSSPGLSTEAFF. CDR3 bases: TGTGCCAGCTCATCTCCGGGACTCTCCACTGAAGCTTTCTTT. The rearrangement uses TRBV18 and TRBJ1-1, with D possibly matching TRBD1 (5 bases). Trimming shortened V by 5 bases and J by 4 bases, and 14 bases separated the two germline ends. The CDR3 covers 14 residues. The germline V gene has CDR1 KGHSH and CDR2 LQKENI.

This clone was seen a few times. This chain joins TRBV27 and TRBJ1-2; D may be TRBD1 (5 bases). Trimming removed 9 bases at V and 6 bases at J, with 20 bases between. The CDR3 contains 14 residues. CDR1 is MNHEY, CDR2 SMNVEV, per germline (reference sequence). The CDR3 spells CASRHRYKEDGYTF. In nucleotides, the CDR3 is TGTGCCAGTCGTCACAGGTATAAGGAGGATGGCTACACCTTC.

The gene calls are TRBV10-1 and TRBJ1-4; no reliable D call. Per germline, CDR1 WNHNN and CDR2 SYGVQD (reference sequence). CDR3 length equals 13 residues. Trimming removed 3 bases from V and 4 bases from J, with 6 bases in between. The CDR3 loop is CASSDGRNEKLFF. CDR3 coding DNA: TGCGCCAGCAGTGATGGCCGTAATGAAAAACTGTTTTTT.